This TCR beta chain was captured in a study of graft-versus-host responses after intestinal transplantation. Notes on the study in general: The marrow of recipients harbored GvH clones, and ileum or blood showed some of them first.

Grafts had their tissue processed, releasing intraepithelial and lamina propria lymphocytes. Trimming left V 3 bases short and J 0 bases short, with 18 bases between. CDR3 length: 17 residues. Germline-derived CDR1 and CDR2 are SNHLY and FYNNEI. Clones were sequenced by immunoSEQ multiplex PCR, and TCRdb holds only the in-frame ones, with some missing. The sample lists over a thousand clones, over 70% seen once, with 18% in the top ten. Of note for this clone: The antigen is unknown.

The clonotype originates from a human patient who received an intestinal transplant, so some T cells may come from the graft donor. This chain links TRBV2 with TRBJ2-7; maybe TRBD2 (6 bases). The material was ileum tissue, obtained around 3.5 months after intestinal transplant. The CDR3 DNA sequence: TGTGCCAGCAGTGAGTTCTCTAGCGTAACTGCCTCCTACGAGCAGTACTTC. The encoded protein is CASSEFSSVTASYEQYF.